Shown below are 27 T cell receptor beta chains from a single sample sequenced in a study of T-cell reconstitution after alpha-beta-depleted transplantation in children (dated by TCRdb to the mid-2010s). Preparation of the library involved PCR. The reads were generated on an Illumina HiSeq 2500. TCR library preparation used molecular barcoding, with unique molecular identifiers applied to normalize quantification of the TCRbeta repertoire. Using fastp trimming at Q25 and MiXCR clonotype assembly, TCRdb reanalyzed the public sequencing data and kept in-frame beta chains. Rows with a matching CDR3 protein are joined into one entry that keeps the most common DNA and genes. The sample data list more than 400,000 distinct CDR3 sequences, and 11% of these were observed just once. 12% to 15% of the sample belongs to the ten largest clones. Read against the paper, the sample's treatment or condition label means: allogeneic hematopoietic cell transplantation with graft depleted of TCRalphabeta T cells and CD19 B cells.

Sequenced here: PBMCs, mostly from graft donor cells, sampled 180 days after TCRalphabeta/CD19-depleted stem cell transplant. These receptors were obtained from a female patient aged 2-15 years who had a stem cell transplant for aplastic anemia, so the T cells may come from the graft donor.

This clonotype has ten or more counts. This sequence joins TRBV9 and TRBJ2-7; the match to TRBD1 covers 7 bases. V lost 5 bases and J lost 0; bases outside the gene matches: 8. CDR1 and CDR2 (germline): SGDLS, YYNGEE. The CDR3 sequence is 15 residues long. The CDR3 region is CASSPGQSPSYEQYV. In DNA form, the CDR3 reads TGTGCCAGCAGTCCGGGACAGAGTCCCTCCTACGAGCAGTACGTC.

This clonotype was observed a handful of times. The chain uses TRBV7-6 and TRBJ2-7; no definite D call. The length of the CDR3 is 16 residues. With 5 bases removed from V and 2 bases from J, the gap between germline ends came to 19 bases. Germline CDR1 and CDR2: SGHVS and FNYEAQ. The CDR3 sequence: CASSLSTAPLTYEQYF. CDR3 sequence (DNA): TGTGCCAGCAGCCTCTCGACGGCTCCGCTAACCTACGAGCAGTACTTC.

This clonotype came up a few times. The rearrangement uses TRBV7-6 and TRBJ2-1; 7 bases align to TRBD1. Unmatched junction bases numbered 8, after V lost 0 bases and J lost 12 bases. The germline CDR1 and CDR2 sequences are SGHVS and FNYEAQ. The length of the CDR3 is 14 residues. Here the CDR3 DNA reads TGTGCCAGCAGCTTAGCCTCTTTGACAGGGCGGCAGTTCTTC. Translated: CASSLASLTGRQFF.

This clonotype was picked up many times. This chain uses TRBV10-2 with TRBJ1-1; D gene ambiguous. The CDR3 covers 12 residues. Germline CDR1 and CDR2: WSHSY and SAAADI. V lost 2 bases and J lost 7, with 8 bases in between. The CDR3 spells CASSEIWGEAFF. CDR3 bases: TGCGCCAGCAGTGAGATATGGGGTGAAGCTTTCTTT.

The chain carries TRBV5-5 and TRBJ2-2, with D uncertain. CDR3 length equals 12 residues. Between the trimmed V and J ends, which lost 0 bases and 13 bases, there was a span of 10 bases. Germline CDR1 SGHKS, CDR2 YYEKEE (reference sequence). CDR3 sequence reads: CASSLELERLFF. The CDR3 nucleotides are TGTGCCAGCAGCTTGGAACTTGAACGGCTGTTTTTT.

This clonotype was seen at least ten times. The chain employs TRBV27 and TRBJ2-1; D perhaps matches TRBD2 (7 bases). Trimming pared 7 bases from V and 9 bases from J, leaving 28 bases between. Germline V CDR1 and CDR2: MNHEY, SMNVEV (reference sequence). This CDR3 spans 17 amino acids. CDR3 nucleotide sequence: TGTGCCAGCACCAATGACCCACTGGATCGAGGGGGGGGTGAGCAGTTCTTC. Amino acids: CASTNDPLDRGGGEQFF.

This clonotype has just a few counts. Written as DNA, the CDR3 is TGCAGTGCTAGAGATTCTAGCGGAAGCTCCTACAATGAGCAGTTCTTC. This sequence encodes CSARDSSGSSYNEQFF. This chain links TRBV20-1 with TRBJ2-1; 7 positions agree with TRBD2. CDR3 length equals 16 residues. The V and J ends lost 0 bases and 0 bases, in that order; junction bases with no gene match: 5. In germline, CDR1 is DFQATT, CDR2 SNEGSKA (reference sequence).

This clonotype was detected a few times. The rearrangement uses TRBV6-2 or TRBV6-3 and TRBJ2-7, with TRBD1 matching over 8 bases. This CDR3 spans 15 amino acids. CDR1 is MNHEY, CDR2 SVGEGT, per germline. The trim removed 8 bases at V and 2 bases at J, leaving 11 bases unmatched. CDR3 in amino acids: CASGHPGQAPYEQYF. The CDR3 DNA reads as TGTGCCAGCGGGCATCCGGGACAGGCCCCCTACGAGCAGTACTTC.

The V gene is TRBV9, the J gene TRBJ2-1; possible D gene TRBD2, 5 bases. The CDR3 sequence is 13 residues long. V lost 0 bases to trimming and J lost 6 bases, with 7 bases between them. Germline V gives CDR1 SGDLS, CDR2 YYNGEE. CDR3 sequence: CASSVAGSNEQFF. CDR3 bases: TGTGCCAGCAGCGTAGCGGGGAGCAATGAGCAGTTCTTC.

This clonotype has ten or more counts. The chain employs TRBV27 and TRBJ1-1; perhaps TRBD1 as D (5 bases). The CDR3 contains 12 residues. The ends were cut back, 6 bases at V and 7 bases at J, with 12 bases in the middle. CDR1 MNHEY and CDR2 SMNVEV come from the germline V gene (reference sequence). The CDR3 reads CASRRGADEAFF. CDR3 DNA: TGTGCCAGCAGACGTGGGGCAGATGAAGCTTTCTTT.

Worth noting for this clonotype: At one boundary the junction diverges from the germline segment, which might be a read error. The V call is TRBV11-2, the J call TRBJ1-6; D is ambiguous. This CDR3 has 13 residues. The germline CDR1 and CDR2 sequences are SGHAT and FQNNGV. CDR3 in DNA: TGTCCCAGCACCGTCGGACCTAATTCACCCCTCCACTTT. This gives the protein CPSTVGPNSPLHF.

V is TRBV2 and J is TRBJ2-1; 13 bases fit TRBD2. This CDR3 comprises 16 residues. Unmatched junction bases numbered 6, after V lost 5 bases and J lost 5 bases. Germline CDR1 reads SNHLY; CDR2 reads FYNNEI. The CDR3 sequence is CASSKGTSGNHNEQFF. CDR3 DNA: TGTGCCAGCAGTAAGGGGACTAGCGGGAACCACAATGAGCAGTTCTTC.

This clonotype was detected ten times or more. The rearrangement links TRBV20-1 to TRBJ1-3; TRBD1 matches at 10 bases. V gave up 1 base and J gave up 3 bases; unmatched junction bases: 6. Germline values: CDR1 DFQATT, CDR2 SNEGSKA (reference sequence). CDR3 length: 16 residues. The CDR3 is CSARGTGTGDGNTIYF. CDR3 DNA sequence: TGCAGTGCTAGAGGAACCGGGACAGGGGATGGAAACACCATATATTTT.

V gene TRBV12-3 or TRBV12-4 combines with J gene TRBJ2-7, with 9 bases identical to TRBD1. Trimming removed 3 bases from V and 3 bases from J; junction bases left unmatched: 6. The CDR3 runs 15 residues. CDR3 sequence: CASSLTGTGSYEQYV. CDR3 bases: TGTGCCAGCAGTTTGACCGGGACAGGGAGCTACGAGCAGTACGTC.

This clonotype occurred many times. The CDR3 DNA reads as TGTGCCATCCAGAGGGACGGCAGGGGTACGAACACCGGGGAGCTGTTTTTT. It translates to CAIQRDGRGTNTGELFF. The chain couples TRBV10-3 to TRBJ2-2, with D possibly TRBD1 on 6 matching bases. Germline-derived CDR1 and CDR2 are ENHRY and SYGVKD. Trimming left V 8 bases short and J 0 bases short, with 19 bases between. The CDR3 length is 17 residues.

This clonotype was seen a handful of times. The rearrangement links TRBV7-8 to TRBJ2-2; unclear D gene. The CDR3 is 15 amino acids. Trimming cost V 2 bases and J 5 bases, with 12 bases left between them. Germline CDR1 is SGHVS and CDR2 is FQNEAQ. The CDR3 DNA sequence: TGTGCCAGCAGCTTACCCCGAGGTGGGACCGGGGAGCTGTTTTTT. This translates into CASSLPRGGTGELFF.

In this sample, this clonotype turned up a few times. V and J are TRBV18 and TRBJ2-1; 10 positions agree with TRBD2. Germline loops: CDR1 KGHSH, CDR2 LQKENI. The CDR3 extends over 17 amino acids. With 4 bases clipped from V and 5 bases from J, the junction kept 11 bases outside the gene matches. The CDR3 spells CASSLKPGTSVHNEQFF. The CDR3 nucleotides read TGTGCCAGCTCACTAAAACCCGGGACTAGCGTACACAATGAGCAGTTCTTC.

This chain joins TRBV7-8 and TRBJ2-5; the match to TRBD1 covers 7 bases. Per germline, CDR1 SGHVS and CDR2 FQNEAQ. The CDR3 covers 15 residues. V was pared by 1 base and J by 6 bases, with 8 bases of the junction left unmatched. CDR3 in DNA: TGTGCCAGCAGCTTAGTCCAGGGGGATATGAAGACCCAGTACTTC. Encoded protein: CASSLVQGDMKTQYF.

The chain carries TRBV6-2 or TRBV6-3 and TRBJ2-1; D gene ambiguous. Trimming pared 2 bases from V and 12 bases from J, leaving 11 bases between. This CDR3 comprises 12 residues. The germline gives CDR1 MNHEY, CDR2 SVGEGT. The CDR3 DNA sequence: TGTGCCAGCAGTTACCCCAAGGTCGGGCAGTTCTTC. It codes for CASSYPKVGQFF.

This clonotype has more than one count but fewer than ten. J is TRBJ2-7 and V is TRBV30; 10 bases align to TRBD1. The CDR3 sequence is 12 residues long. Germline CDR1 GTSNPN, CDR2 SVGIG (reference sequence). The V gene end was trimmed by 3 bases and the J gene end by 10 bases; junction bases not matched to a gene: 6. The CDR3 DNA reads TGTGCCTGGAGCTACGGGACAGGGGCCCAGTACGTC. This translates into CAWSYGTGAQYV.

The rearrangement joins TRBV11-2 to TRBJ2-7; TRBD2 might be the D (5 bases). The CDR3 has 19 amino acids. Trimming took off 5 bases at V and 2 bases at J, with 28 bases between the two ends. In germline, CDR1 is SGHAT, CDR2 FQNNGV. The CDR3 bases are TGTGCCAGCAGCCTGATGGGGTCTAAAGGGTGGGGAGCCCCCTACGAGCAGTACGTC. It translates to CASSLMGSKGWGAPYEQYV.

The table lists this clonotype with many counts. The CDR3 nucleotides are TGTGCCAGCAGCACTAGCGACAGGGCATTTGGCAATCAGCCCCAGCATTTT. It translates to CASSTSDRAFGNQPQHF. V and J are TRBV9 and TRBJ1-5; TRBD1 aligns across 7 bases. Looked up from germline, CDR1 is SGDLS and CDR2 is YYNGEE. The length of the CDR3 is 17 residues. Trimming cost V 4 bases and J 2 bases; bases outside gene matches: 12.

In this sample, this clonotype turned up a few times. The chain employs TRBV29-1 and TRBJ2-1; 7 nucleotides agree with TRBD2. CDR3 length: 14 amino acids. The V gene end was trimmed by 4 bases and the J gene end by 3 bases; junction bases not matched to a gene: 6. CDR1 is SQVTM, CDR2 ANQGSEA, per germline. The CDR3 reads CSVGWLAVYNEQFF. Written as DNA, the CDR3 is TGCAGCGTTGGGTGGCTAGCGGTCTACAATGAGCAGTTCTTC.

This clonotype was picked up a small number of times. This chain uses TRBV10-2 with TRBJ2-3; no firm D call. Germline V gene data show CDR1 as WSHSY and CDR2 as SAAADI. Trimming removed 3 bases at V and 5 bases at J, with 3 bases between. The length of the CDR3 is 11 residues. DNA for the CDR3: TGCGCCAGCAGTGATTTAGATACGCAGTATTTT. Encoded protein: CASSDLDTQYF.

The chain carries TRBV20-1 and TRBJ2-4, with a tentative D call TRBD2 (6 bases). Germline values: CDR1 DFQATT, CDR2 SNEGSKA (reference sequence). The CDR3 has 15 residues. V shed 0 bases and J shed 4 bases, with 13 bases lying between them. In DNA form, the CDR3 reads TGCAGTGCTAGAGACAGACTAGAAGTTAAAAACATTCAGTACTTC. This translates into CSARDRLEVKNIQYF.

The chain recombines TRBV5-1 with TRBJ1-4, with 7 bases that match TRBD1. V lost 0 bases and J lost 7; bases outside the gene matches: 6. CDR3 length: 15 amino acids. Germline V lookup: CDR1 SGHRS, CDR2 YFSETQ. CDR3 in DNA: TGCGCCAGCAGCTTGGCGGGGACAGCTCGTGAAAAACTGTTTTTT. This encodes CASSLAGTAREKLFF. The variable domain in full, completed from reference TRBV5-1 and TRBJ1-4, reads KAGVTQTPRYLIKTRGQQVTLSCSPISGHRSVSWYQQTPGQGLQFLFEYFSETQRNKGNFPGRFSGRQFSNSRSEMNVSTLELGDSALYLCASSLAGTAREKLFFGSGTQLSVL.

This clonotype has more than one count but fewer than ten. The V gene is TRBV19, the J gene TRBJ2-1; 7 bases line up with TRBD1. The CDR3 is 17 residues long. V lost 1 base and J lost 4; bases outside the gene matches: 10. Germline CDR1 and CDR2: LNHDA and SQIVND (reference sequence). CDR3 in DNA: TGTGCCAGTAGTATAGGGGGTAACAGGGGACCTTACAATGAGCAGTTCTTC. The encoded protein is CASSIGGNRGPYNEQFF.